These 18 T cell receptor beta chains were sequenced from one sample in a study of glioma-infiltrating T cells. Using RNA template, CDR3s of TCR alpha and beta were amplified with iRepertoire arm-PCR. In TCRdb, the multiplex PCR reads were re-called with MiXCR into one record per CDR3 protein. The sample lists some 10,000 distinct CDR3 sequences, approximately 58% occurring once. The sequenced material came from glioma tissue, nonneoplastic brain tissue, or PBMCs (not recorded which). The receptors were sampled from a human donor with low-grade glioma or glioblastoma, undergoing nonglioma brain surgery, or in good health (not recorded which).

Worth noting for this clonotype: Possible read error: a much larger clone is one base away. The genes are TRBV29-1 and TRBJ2-5, with 8 positions matching TRBD2. CDR3 length: 14 amino acids. Germline V gene data show CDR1 as SQVTM and CDR2 as ANQGSEA. CDR3 amino acids: CTVEEAPGGETQYF. The CDR3 bases are TGCACCGTTGAAGAGGCTCCGGGAGGGGAGACCCAGTACTTC.

This clonotype was counted ten times or more. The chain has TRBV2 and TRBJ2-2; TRBD2 matches 7 bases. The CDR3 contains 14 residues. After removal of 7 bases from V and 7 bases from J, the junction contained 9 bases not matched to a gene. CDR1 SNHLY and CDR2 FYNNEI come from the germline V gene. In DNA form, the CDR3 reads TGTGCCAGCAAACGGGGGAGGGCCGGCGGGGAGCTGTTTTTT. Residues: CASKRGRAGGELFF.

Notes on this clonotype: The missing conserved phenylalanine or tryptophan at the end of this CDR3 makes a read error likely. Because the CDR3's place on the DNA is in doubt, the DNA is left out and the CDR3 is given as listed by TCRdb. The chain is built from TRBV20-1 and TRBJ2-1; the table assigns TRBD2, which was not confirmed against the DNA. CDR1 and CDR2 (germline): DFQATT, SNEGSKA (reference sequence). Including both end residues, the CDR3 is 16 amino acids long. CDR3 region: CSAKQSAGGWYNEKFL.

This clonotype was found many times. The genes are TRBV12-5 and TRBJ1-3; no clear D gene. This CDR3 has 18 residues. Trimming took 0 bases from V and 0 from J, leaving 15 bases between them. Germline V gives CDR1 LGHNT, CDR2 FRNRAP. The DNA of the CDR3 is TGTGCTAGTGGTTTGGTATGCCTTATAAGGGTCTCTGGAAACACCATATATTTT. It encodes CASGLVCLIRVSGNTIYF.

This clonotype was observed a few times. The chain joins TRBV9 to TRBJ2-5; the match to TRBD1 covers 8 bases. V gave up 4 bases and J gave up 2 bases; unmatched junction bases: 4. The CDR3 totals 14 residues. The germline V gene encodes CDR1 SGDLS and CDR2 YYNGEE. CDR3 protein: CASSPGGRQETQYF. CDR3 bases: TGTGCCAGCAGCCCAGGGGGCAGGCAAGAGACCCAGTACTTC.

The rearrangement uses TRBV6-8 and TRBJ2-7; D is undetermined. V gave up 8 bases and J gave up 5 bases, with 25 bases separating them. Per the germline V gene, CDR1 is MNHGY and CDR2 is SAAAGT. This CDR3 comprises 16 residues. CDR3 nucleotides: TGTGCCAGCGGTAACCGGTATCCCGGATTTGGGCACGAGCAGTACTTC. Its protein product is CASGNRYPGFGHEQYF.

This clonotype has a count of ten or more. The chain has TRBV7-8 and TRBJ2-7; 7 positions match TRBD1. The ends lost 4 bases at V and 4 bases at J; junction bases unmatched: 7. CDR1 SGHVS and CDR2 FQNEAQ come from the germline V gene. The CDR3 is 14 amino acids. The CDR3 reads CASSSRQGRYEQYF. The DNA of the CDR3 is TGTGCCAGCAGCTCCAGACAGGGACGATACGAGCAGTACTTC. The full variable domain, in which reference TRBV7-8 and TRBJ2-7 provide the parts outside the CDR3, is GAGVSQSPRYKVAKRGQDVALRCDPISGHVSLFWYQQALGQGPEFLTYFQNEAQLDKSGLPSDRFFAERPEGSVSTLKIQRTQQEDSAVYLCASSSRQGRYEQYFGPGTRLTVT.

V and J are TRBV2 and TRBJ1-2; tentative D call: TRBD1 (5 bases). V lost 7 bases, J lost 10 bases, and 13 bases lay in between. Germline assignment: CDR1 SNHLY and CDR2 FYNNEI. The CDR3 is 11 amino acids. CDR3 sequence reads: CASNHGAVYTF. The DNA for the CDR3 is TGTGCCAGCAATCATGGGGCAGTCTACACCTTC.

Relative to its sample, this clonotype is medium-sized. The CDR3: CASSFQQTRTEAFF. The CDR3 coding sequence is TGTGCCAGCAGTTTTCAACAGACTAGGACTGAAGCTTTCTTT. The chain joins TRBV12-3 or TRBV12-4 to TRBJ1-1; D is undetermined. The CDR3 sequence is 14 residues long. V was pared by 3 bases and J by 5 bases, with 13 bases between.

Here the CDR3 DNA reads TGTGCCAGCAGTTTAGCAGGAGGGCGAAAAGAGCAGTTCTTC. Amino acid sequence: CASSLAGGRKEQFF. The chain is built from TRBV6-9 and TRBJ2-1, with D possibly matching TRBD2 (6 bases). The CDR3 is made up of 14 amino acids. V lost 4 bases and J 10 bases, leaving 17 bases between the germline ends. Germline lookup yields CDR1 MNHGY and CDR2 SVAAGI.

The rearrangement joins TRBV3-1 to TRBJ1-5; D perhaps matches TRBD1 (5 bases). CDR3 length: 13 amino acids. The germline CDR1 and CDR2 sequences are LGHDT and YNNKEL (reference sequence). CDR3: CGRARVCNQPQHF. Here the CDR3 DNA reads TGTGGCAGAGCCAGGGTGTGCAATCAGCCCCAGCATTTT.

CDR3 in amino acids: CASSQDAVTVEKYGYTF. The CDR3 DNA follows: TGCGCCAGCAGCCAAGATGCGGTGACAGTAGAAAAATATGGCTACACCTTC. The chain links TRBV4-3 to TRBJ1-2; D is perhaps TRBD1 (5 bases). CDR1 is LGHNA and CDR2 is YSLEER in the germline V gene. The CDR3 extends over 17 amino acids. V lost 0 bases to trimming and J lost 5 bases, with 19 bases between them.

Relative to its sample, this clonotype is medium-sized. This chain links TRBV3-1 with TRBJ1-5, with D uncertain. Trimming removed 4 bases from V and 4 bases from J, with 11 bases in between. This CDR3 contains 14 residues. Germline assignment: CDR1 LGHDT and CDR2 YNNKEL (reference sequence). The chain's CDR3 is CASSPSYGNQPQHF. The CDR3 DNA reads as TGTGCCAGCAGCCCCTCTTACGGGAATCAGCCCCAGCATTTT. The full variable domain, completed using reference TRBV3-1 and TRBJ1-5, is DTAVSQTPKYLVTQMGNDKSIKCEQNLGHDTMYWYKQDSKKFLKIMFSYNNKELIINETVPNRFSPKSPDKAHLNLHINSLELGDSAVYFCASSPSYGNQPQHFGDGTRLSIL.

Points on this clonotype: One end of the junction is discordant with germline, which a read error may explain. The rearrangement links TRBV6-5 to TRBJ2-3; 7 bases are a match to TRBD2. This CDR3 has 18 amino acids. Germline values: CDR1 MNHEY, CDR2 SVGAGI. The CDR3 protein is CASSYSIRSSGSTDTKYF. The CDR3 nucleotides are TGTGCCAGCAGTTACTCGATTCGGTCTAGCGGAAGCACAGATACGAAGTATTTT.

The chain carries TRBV6-2 or TRBV6-3 and TRBJ1-1; D remains ambiguous. Germline CDR1 is MNHEY and CDR2 is SVGEGT. Trimming stripped 9 bases from V and 0 bases from J, with 14 bases between. CDR3 length: 14 residues. CDR3 loop: CASSRPGLNTEAFF. CDR3 bases: TGTGCCAGTTCCCGACCTGGGTTGAACACTGAAGCTTTCTTT.

The count of this clonotype is one. A read error may account for a junction end that differs from germline. The rearrangement joins TRBV10-3 to TRBJ2-1; a weak D match, TRBD2 (6 bases). This CDR3 region has 13 residues. Looked up from germline, CDR1 is ENHRY and CDR2 is SYGVKD. CDR3 residues: CGISGDGGNEQFF. CDR3 nucleotides: TGTGGCATCAGTGGGGATGGGGGGAATGAGCAGTTCTTC.

In this sample, this clonotype turned up many times. The CDR3 sequence is CASGWGGAGETQYF. The CDR3 nucleotides are TGTGCTAGTGGTTGGGGGGGGGCAGGAGAGACCCAGTACTTC. This chain uses TRBV12-5 with TRBJ2-5, with a weak D call TRBD2 (7 bases). Between the trimmed V and J ends, which lost 4 bases and 4 bases, there was a span of 13 bases. The CDR3 totals 14 residues. The germline CDR1 and CDR2 sequences are LGHNT and FRNRAP.

The rearrangement links TRBV4-2 to TRBJ1-1; D may be TRBD1 (5 bases). The CDR3 has 13 amino acids. From germline, CDR1 is LGHNA and CDR2 YNFKEQ. The CDR3 region has the DNA TGTGTTAGCAGTAACCACAGGTGCACTGAAGCTTTCTTT. It yields the protein CVSSNHRCTEAFF.